These T cell receptor beta chains were read from a single sample in a study of blood T cell repertoires in COVID-19. Only in-frame clones appear in the TCRdb table, and some are missing; sequencing was by immunoSEQ multiplex PCR. This table has 30,000 to 40,000 clones, roughly 84% appearing once. Material: peripheral blood. These receptors were collected from a man aged 55 to 70 with COVID-19, enrolled during active disease. Both conserved end residues are part of each CDR3.

CDR3 length: 16
J gene: TRBJ1-1
V gene: TRBV5-4
CDR3 protein: CASGAGGRRPATEAFF

CDR3 length: 11
J gene: TRBJ2-7
V gene: TRBV12-5
CDR3 protein: CASEYRYEQYF

CDR3 length: 14
J gene: TRBJ1-4
V gene: TRBV6-5
CDR3 protein: CASGSRGNNEKLFF

CDR3 length: 14
J gene: TRBJ1-3
V gene: TRBV5-1
CDR3 protein: CASSRGISGNTIYF

CDR3 length: 16
J gene: TRBJ1-5
V gene: TRBV5-5
CDR3 protein: CASSPRQGKGNQPQHF

CDR3 length: 12
J gene: TRBJ1-4
V gene: TRBV6-5
CDR3 protein: CASSHRGEKLFF

CDR3 length: 15
J gene: TRBJ2-2
V gene: TRBV27
CDR3 protein: CASSSGQGDTGELFF

CDR3 length: 10
J gene: TRBJ1-1
V gene: TRBV20-1
CDR3 protein: CSAARDKAFF

CDR3 length: 12
J gene: TRBJ2-5
V gene: TRBV3-1/TRBV3-2
CDR3 protein: CASSQDQETQYF

CDR3 length: 12
J gene: TRBJ2-5
V gene: TRBV19
CDR3 protein: CASSIRSETQYF

CDR3 length: 14
J gene: TRBJ2-2
V gene: TRBV10-1
CDR3 protein: CASPETGITGELFF

CDR3 length: 16
J gene: TRBJ1-3
V gene: TRBV4-1
CDR3 protein: CASSLFADRIGNTIYF

CDR3 length: 15
J gene: TRBJ1-1
V gene: TRBV7-9
CDR3 protein: CASSPSVGTNTEAFF

CDR3 length: 14
J gene: TRBJ1-1
V gene: TRBV3-1/TRBV3-2
CDR3 protein: CASSRGRMNTEAFF

CDR3 length: 16
J gene: TRBJ1-6
V gene: TRBV19
CDR3 protein: CASSRWQGGRNSPLHF

CDR3 length: 15
J gene: TRBJ1-2
V gene: TRBV4-2
CDR3 protein: CASSQPELTQSGYTF

CDR3 length: 13
J gene: TRBJ2-1
V gene: TRBV12-5
CDR3 protein: CASGLRQYNEQFF

CDR3 length: 16
J gene: TRBJ2-7
V gene: TRBV3-1/TRBV3-2
CDR3 protein: CASSQAPGLISYEQYF

CDR3 length: 16
J gene: TRBJ1-5
V gene: TRBV3-1/TRBV3-2
CDR3 protein: CASSPTPGVKGQPQHF

CDR3 length: 14
J gene: TRBJ2-3
V gene: TRBV2
CDR3 protein: CANSRQGNTDTQYF

CDR3 length: 17
J gene: TRBJ2-2
V gene: TRBV5-1
CDR3 protein: CASSLAGLAGNTGELFF

CDR3 length: 13
J gene: TRBJ1-2
V gene: TRBV2
CDR3 protein: CASRLGQFYGYTF

CDR3 length: 18
J gene: TRBJ2-7
V gene: TRBV6-1
CDR3 protein: CASSEAGAGAPGQGEQYF

CDR3 length: 13
J gene: TRBJ2-7
V gene: TRBV3-1/TRBV3-2
CDR3 protein: CASSLGQSQEQYF

CDR3 length: 15
J gene: TRBJ1-1
V gene: TRBV2
CDR3 protein: CASSVLDRLNTEAFF

CDR3 length: 14
J gene: TRBJ2-7
V gene: TRBV28
CDR3 protein: CASSPTGVHYERYF

CDR3 length: 15
J gene: TRBJ1-1
V gene: TRBV5-1
CDR3 protein: CASSARTGVGTEAFF

CDR3 length: 14
J gene: TRBJ1-6
V gene: TRBV27
CDR3 protein: CASSFGQHSSPLHF

CDR3 length: 12
J gene: TRBJ2-1
V gene: TRBV19
CDR3 protein: CASKQGANEQFF

CDR3 length: 13
J gene: TRBJ1-1
V gene: TRBV27
CDR3 protein: CASSSRGENRAFF

CDR3 length: 16
J gene: TRBJ1-5
V gene: TRBV15
CDR3 protein: CATSRDRGVGNQPQHF

CDR3 length: 13
J gene: TRBJ1-2
V gene: TRBV30
CDR3 protein: CAWSVAGLGGYTF

CDR3 length: 15
J gene: TRBJ1-2
V gene: TRBV3-1/TRBV3-2
CDR3 protein: CASSQAGTGVGGYTF

CDR3 length: 13
J gene: TRBJ1-1
V gene: TRBV5-4
CDR3 protein: CASRDRDDTEAFF

CDR3 length: 13
J gene: TRBJ1-1
V gene: TRBV15
CDR3 protein: CATSRGWHTEAFF

CDR3 length: 17
J gene: TRBJ1-1
V gene: TRBV6-2/TRBV6-3
CDR3 protein: CASSYNIVTGVNTEAFF

CDR3 length: 15
J gene: TRBJ2-5
V gene: TRBV27
CDR3 protein: CASSFLKGLQETQYF